The clone carrying this T cell receptor (beta chain) has just a few counts. The data were taken from a study of blood T cell repertoires in COVID-19. Repertoires were generated with immunoSEQ multiplex PCR, while TCRdb's copy carries only in-frame clones and drops some. Among 150,000 to 200,000 clones, about 80% were seen once, and the ten largest hold approximately 11%. The V end was cut by 5 bases, the J end by 4 bases, with 6 bases between. Germline lookup yields CDR1 MDHEN and CDR2 SYDVKM. The CDR3 length is 12 residues. The age range of participants was 18 to 89 years, with residence in fewer than 25 US areas. Which cohort a participant joined came from the clinical history participants gave. Recovered status in Cohort 3 required two negative PCRs, clearance, or symptom resolution.

The gene calls are TRBV28 and TRBJ1-3; D is unclear. Sequencing input: PBMCs or T cells enriched from blood (not recorded which). The receptor was derived from a man aged 45-65 years who had recovered from COVID-19. The CDR3 sequence is CASSAAGNTIYF. CDR3 coding DNA: TGTGCCAGCAGTGCGGCGGGAAACACCATATATTTT.